What follows are 6 T cell receptor beta chains derived from one specimen sequenced in a study of CD8+ T cells in alopecia areata. Reverse transcribed after extraction, RNA yielded cDNA as the sequencing template. Clones were read by immunoSEQ multiplex PCR, and TCRdb kept only the in-frame ones, dropping some. This sample has 150,000 to 200,000 clones; roughly 60% occur once, and the top ten carry approximately 0.93%. The treatment is: oral pan-JAK inhibitor, 5-10 mg twice daily. The material was CD4+ T cells sorted from blood, obtained at week 24, from a patient treated with tofacitinib. Receptors were obtained from a human donor with alopecia areata.

In this sample, this clone turned up a few times. At the DNA level, this CDR3 is encoded by other sequences in the same sample as well. The gene calls are TRBV29-1 and TRBJ1-1, with a weak D call TRBD1 (5 bases). The germline V and J ends were trimmed by 5 bases and 2 bases, with 12 bases remaining between them. CDR3 size: 13 residues. Germline lookup yields CDR1 SQVTM and CDR2 ANQGSEA. The CDR3 sequence is CSVLGQGNTEAFF. The DNA for the CDR3 is TGCAGCGTTCTCGGGCAGGGAAACACTGAAGCTTTCTTT. Together with reference TRBV29-1 and TRBJ1-1, the CDR3 gives the full variable domain: SAVISQKPSRDICQRGTSLTIQCQVDSQVTMMFWYRQQPGQSLTLIATANQGSEATYESGFVIDKFPISRPNLTFSTLTVSNMSPEDSSIYLCSVLGQGNTEAFFGQGTRLTVV.

V is TRBV5-6 and J is TRBJ1-5; 7 bases map to TRBD1. Trimming at V came to 0 bases and at J to 3 bases, leaving 6 bases not matched to a gene. CDR1 and CDR2 (germline): SGHDT, YYEEEE. The CDR3 has 16 residues. The CDR3 DNA sequence: TGTGCCAGCAGCTTGGCCGCCGGGACAGACAATCAGCCCCAGCATTTT. Residues: CASSLAAGTDNQPQHF.

This clone was observed a few times. The chain employs TRBV6-5 and TRBJ1-6; D might be TRBD1 (5 bases). The CDR3 runs 15 residues. Germline CDR1 MNHEY, CDR2 SVGAGI. V was clipped by 2 bases and J by 4 bases, with 9 bases between them. CDR3: CASSYQQGYNSPLHF. In DNA, the CDR3 is TGTGCCAGCAGTTACCAGCAGGGATATAATTCACCCCTCCACTTT.

This chain uses TRBV7-2 with TRBJ2-3, with D uncertain. V was trimmed by 5 bases and J by 3 bases, leaving 9 bases between them. The CDR3 is 13 residues long. Per germline, CDR1 SGHTA and CDR2 FQGNSA. The CDR3 coding sequence is TGTGCCAGCAGCGACGTCGGGACAGATACGCAGTATTTT. The encoded protein is CASSDVGTDTQYF.

This clone occurred once. The chain recombines TRBV6-5 with TRBJ1-2; possibly TRBD1 for D (6 bases). This CDR3 is built from 14 residues. Germline assignment: CDR1 MNHEY and CDR2 SVGAGI. The ends were cut back, 5 bases at V and 6 bases at J, with 16 bases in the middle. The CDR3 sequence is CASSNTQGGDGYTF. DNA of the CDR3: TGTGCCAGCAGTAACACACAGGGAGGGGATGGCTACACCTTC.

The chain combines TRBV5-6 with TRBJ1-2, with 7 bases matching TRBD1. V shed 4 bases, J shed 7 bases, and the junction held 10 bases outside the gene matches. This CDR3 region has 14 residues. The germline V gene has CDR1 SGHDT and CDR2 YYEEEE. CDR3 region: CASSEADRSGGYTF. Written as DNA, the CDR3 is TGTGCCAGCAGCGAAGCGGACAGGTCTGGTGGCTACACCTTC.